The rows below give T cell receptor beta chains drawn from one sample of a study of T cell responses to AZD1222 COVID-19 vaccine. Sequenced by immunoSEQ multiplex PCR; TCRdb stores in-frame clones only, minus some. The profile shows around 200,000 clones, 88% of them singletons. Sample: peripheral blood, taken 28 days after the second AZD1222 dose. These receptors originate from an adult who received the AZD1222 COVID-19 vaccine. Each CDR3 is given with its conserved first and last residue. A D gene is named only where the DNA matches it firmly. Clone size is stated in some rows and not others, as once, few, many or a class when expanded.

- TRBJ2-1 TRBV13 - TGTGCCAGCAGCCAGACTAGGGGACATGAGCAGTTCTTC CASSQTRGHEQFF
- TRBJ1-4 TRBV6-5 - TGTGCCACCGGGCGGGAAAAACTGTTTTTT CATGREKLFF
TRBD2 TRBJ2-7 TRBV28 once TGTGCCAGCAGCGGGACTAGCGGGACGAACGAGCAGTACTTC CASSGTSGTNEQYF
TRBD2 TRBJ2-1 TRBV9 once TGTGCCAGCAGCGCGGGGACTAGCGGGAGGGTCAATGAGCAGTTCTTC CASSAGTSGRVNEQFF
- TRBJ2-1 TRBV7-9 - TGTGCCAGCAGCTTCGCGGCTCCGGGACCGCGGGAGTTCTTC CASSFAAPGPREFF
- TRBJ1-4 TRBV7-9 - TGTGCCAGCAGCTCAATATCATCTCCAAAACTGTTTTTT CASSSISSPKLFF
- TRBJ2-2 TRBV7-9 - TGTGCCAGCAGCTACAGGGGGGGAGAATTTTCCGGGGAGCTGTTTTTT CASSYRGGEFSGELFF
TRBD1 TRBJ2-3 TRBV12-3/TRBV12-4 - TGTGCCAGCAGCGCCGGGACAGCAGATACGCAGTATTTT CASSAGTADTQYF
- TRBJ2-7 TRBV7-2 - TGTGCCAGCAGCTCTAACCCCACCTACGAGCAGTACTTC CASSSNPTYEQYF
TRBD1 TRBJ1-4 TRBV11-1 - TGTGCCAGCAGCCAGGGACAGCAGAATGAAAAACTGTTTTTT CASSQGQQNEKLFF
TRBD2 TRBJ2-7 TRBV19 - TGTGCCAGTAGTGCGACTAGCGGGGACTACGAGCAGTACTTC CASSATSGDYEQYF
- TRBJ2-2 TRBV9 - TGTGCCAGCAGCGGGGACTCCTGGGAGCTGTTTTTT CASSGDSWELFF
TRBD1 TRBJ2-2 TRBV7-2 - TGTGCCAGCAGCTTCGACAGGGCGAACACCGGGGAGCTGTTTTTT CASSFDRANTGELFF
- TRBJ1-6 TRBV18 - TGTGCCAGCTCATTCGGGGCGGAGTATTCACCCCTCCACTTT CASSFGAEYSPLHF
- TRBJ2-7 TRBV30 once TGTGCCTGGAGTGTAGGGGGCGAGCAGTACTTC CAWSVGGEQYF